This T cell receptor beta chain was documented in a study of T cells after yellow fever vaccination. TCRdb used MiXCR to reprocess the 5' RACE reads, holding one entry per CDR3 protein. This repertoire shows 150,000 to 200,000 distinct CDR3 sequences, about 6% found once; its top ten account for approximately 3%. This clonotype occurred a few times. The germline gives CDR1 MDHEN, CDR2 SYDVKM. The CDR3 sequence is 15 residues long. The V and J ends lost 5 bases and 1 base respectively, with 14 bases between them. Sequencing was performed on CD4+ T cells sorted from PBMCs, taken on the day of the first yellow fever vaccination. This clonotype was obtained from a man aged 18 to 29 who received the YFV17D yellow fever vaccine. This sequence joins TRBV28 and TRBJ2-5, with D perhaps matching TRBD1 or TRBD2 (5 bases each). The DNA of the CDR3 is TGTGCCAGCAGTCAGCTGGGACGGGCCCAAGAGACCCAGTACTTC. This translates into CASSQLGRAQETQYF.